One and the same sample provided the 3 T cell receptor delta chains below, sequenced in a study of Vδ1+ human thymocytes. Broader study findings: Thymic TRG and TRD repertoires appeared highly polyclonal.

RNA was extracted from the cells and then reverse transcribed. CDR3 amplicons came from multiplex PCR with pooled V-gene forward and constant-region reverse primers. With CATT, TCRdb re-called clones from the multiplex PCR reads. The table lists about 25,000 delta-chain clones, around 7.4% of them singletons, with roughly 0.99% in the top ten. These receptors are not linked to any known antigen. Sequencing was performed on Vdelta1+ gamma-delta thymocytes from the thymus. Subset described: FACS-sorted CD3+ TCRalphabeta- TCRVdelta1+ TCRVdelta2- thymocytes. The receptor source for this set is a girl under three years old who had congenital heart surgery.

This clone was seen a few times. The chain uses TRDV1 and TRDJ1; the D gene is possibly TRDD3 (7 bases). CDR1 and CDR2 (germline): TSWWSYY, QGS. The CDR3 loop spans 16 amino acids. V lost 4 bases and J 0 bases, leaving 15 bases between the germline ends. CDR3 sequence (DNA): TGTGCTCTTGGGGCTTCCTGGGGGTTGTACACCGATAAACTCATCTTT. Encoded protein: CALGASWGLYTDKLIF.

This chain uses TRDV1 with TRDJ1; 13 nucleotides agree with TRDD3. In the absence of a J gene in TCRdb, the DNA was matched to germline to assign it here. CDR1 is TSWWSYY and CDR2 is QGS in the germline V gene. The CDR3 runs to 24 residues. After removal of 2 bases from V and 3 bases from J, the junction contained 27 bases not matched to a gene. The DNA for the CDR3 is TGTGCTCTTGGGGAAACTCCCCCTCGTCCGTACTGGGGGATACGCGGAAAGTACGCCGATAAACTCATCTTT. Translated: CALGETPPRPYWGIRGKYADKLIF.

The genes are TRDV1 and TRDJ1; D is possibly TRDD2 (6 bases). There are 21 residues in the CDR3. Germline V gene data show CDR1 as TSWWSYY and CDR2 as QGS. V lost 2 bases to trimming and J lost 3 bases, with 31 bases between them. CDR3 DNA sequence: TGTGCTCTTGGGGAAGTACAGGTCCTACAACCCCTCTGGTCTGGACCCGATAAACTCATCTTT. Its protein product is CALGEVQVLQPLWSGPDKLIF.